The count of the clone carrying this TCR beta chain is one. V lost 4 bases and J 1 base, leaving 8 bases between the germline ends. This CDR3 spans 14 amino acids. Germline V gene lookup returns CDR1 SGHRS and CDR2 YFSETQ. Some clones are missing from TCRdb's copy, which holds only in-frame ones; the method was immunoSEQ multiplex PCR. This sample has about 2.4 million clones, with 93% found just once. This specimen belongs to a study of shared clonotypes between healthy human individuals. The chain uses TRBV5-1 and TRBJ2-2; D is unresolved. This TCR was recovered from a man aged 18 to 30 in good health. Some clones in this sample may be carry-over from other donors' samples. The sample taken for sequencing was naive CD4+ T cells from PBMCs. Regarding subset: CD45RA+ positively selected. DNA for the CDR3: TGCGCCAGCAGCCCCGCGCAGAACACCGGGGAGCTGTTTTTT. It codes for CASSPAQNTGELFF.